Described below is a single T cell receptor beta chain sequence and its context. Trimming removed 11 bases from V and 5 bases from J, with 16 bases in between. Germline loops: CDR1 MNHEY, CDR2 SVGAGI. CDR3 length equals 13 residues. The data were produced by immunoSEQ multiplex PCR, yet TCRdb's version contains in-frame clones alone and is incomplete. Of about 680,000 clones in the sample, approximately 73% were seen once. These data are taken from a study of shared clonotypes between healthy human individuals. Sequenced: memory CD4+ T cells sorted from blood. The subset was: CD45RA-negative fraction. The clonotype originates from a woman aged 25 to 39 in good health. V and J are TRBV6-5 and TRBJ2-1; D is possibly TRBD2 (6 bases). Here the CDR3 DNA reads TGTGCCTCCGGGGCTAGCGACCACAATGAGCAGTTCTTC. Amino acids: CASGASDHNEQFF.